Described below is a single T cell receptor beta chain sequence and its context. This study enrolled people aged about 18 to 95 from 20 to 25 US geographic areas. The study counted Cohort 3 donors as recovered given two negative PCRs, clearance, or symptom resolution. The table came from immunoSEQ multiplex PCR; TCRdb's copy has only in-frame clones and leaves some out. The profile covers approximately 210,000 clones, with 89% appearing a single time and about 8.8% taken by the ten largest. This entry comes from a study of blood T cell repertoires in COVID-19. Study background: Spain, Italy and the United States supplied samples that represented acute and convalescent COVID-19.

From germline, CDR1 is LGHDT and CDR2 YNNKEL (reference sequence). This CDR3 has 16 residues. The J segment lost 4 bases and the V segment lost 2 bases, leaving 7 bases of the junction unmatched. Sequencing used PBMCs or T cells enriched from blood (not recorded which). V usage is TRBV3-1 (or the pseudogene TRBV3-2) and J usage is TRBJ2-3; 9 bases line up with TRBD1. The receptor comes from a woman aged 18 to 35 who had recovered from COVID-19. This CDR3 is CASSQTGTGRADTQYF. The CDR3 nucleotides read TGTGCCAGCAGCCAAACCGGGACAGGGAGGGCAGATACGCAGTATTTT.